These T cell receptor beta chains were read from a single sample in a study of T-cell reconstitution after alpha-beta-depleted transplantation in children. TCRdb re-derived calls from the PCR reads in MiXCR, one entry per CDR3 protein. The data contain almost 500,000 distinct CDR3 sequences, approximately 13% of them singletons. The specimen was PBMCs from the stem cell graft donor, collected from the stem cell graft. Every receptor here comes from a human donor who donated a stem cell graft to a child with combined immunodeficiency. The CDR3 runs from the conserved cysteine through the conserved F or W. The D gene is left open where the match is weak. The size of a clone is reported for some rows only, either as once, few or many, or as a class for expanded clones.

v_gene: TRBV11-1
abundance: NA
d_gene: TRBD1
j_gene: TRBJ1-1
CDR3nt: TGTGCCAGCAGCGTGCCGGGACAGGGTACTCTTGGAGCTTTCTTT
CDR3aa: CASSVPGQGTLGAFF

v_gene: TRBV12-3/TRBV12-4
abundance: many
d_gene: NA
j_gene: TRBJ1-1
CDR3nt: TGTGCCAGCACACAATCAGGGACCCTAATGGAAGCTTTCTTT
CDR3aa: CASTQSGTLMEAFF

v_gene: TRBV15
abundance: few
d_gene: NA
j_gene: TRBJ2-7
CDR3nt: TGTGCCACCAGCGGTTCCGATCGGCTCTACGAGCAGTACTTC
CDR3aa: CATSGSDRLYEQYF

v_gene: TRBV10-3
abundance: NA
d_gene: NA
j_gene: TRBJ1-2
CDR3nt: TGTGCCATCAGTGACGGACCAACAGCTAACTATGGCTACACCTTC
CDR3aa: CAISDGPTANYGYTF

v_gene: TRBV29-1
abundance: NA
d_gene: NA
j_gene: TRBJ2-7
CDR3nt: TGCAGCGTTCGACAGAATTCCTACGAGCAGTACTTC
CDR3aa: CSVRQNSYEQYF

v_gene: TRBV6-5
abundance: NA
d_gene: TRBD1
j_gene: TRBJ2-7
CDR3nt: TGTGCCAGCAGTTACTCGCCAGGGGGCTACGAGCAGTACTTC
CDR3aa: CASSYSPGGYEQYF

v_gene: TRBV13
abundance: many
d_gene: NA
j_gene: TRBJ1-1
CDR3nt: TGTGCCAGCAGCGCACAGGGTTTATTCCCAGCGAACACTGAAGCTTTCTTT
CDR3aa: CASSAQGLFPANTEAFF

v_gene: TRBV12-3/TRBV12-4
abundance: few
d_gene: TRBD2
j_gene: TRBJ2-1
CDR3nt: TGTGCCAGCAGTTTCTACAGGGGGCACGGGACTAGCGGGGTACAACACGACAATGAGCAGTTCTTC
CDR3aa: CASSFYRGHGTSGVQHDNEQFF

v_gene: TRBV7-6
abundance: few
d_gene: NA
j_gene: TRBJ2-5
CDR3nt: TGTGCCTGGGCCGGTGAGACCCAGTACTTC
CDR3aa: CAWAGETQYF

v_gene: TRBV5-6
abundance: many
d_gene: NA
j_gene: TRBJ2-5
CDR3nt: TGTGCCAGCAGCCAACAGGGTTGGGAAGAGACCCAGTACTTC
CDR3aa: CASSQQGWEETQYF

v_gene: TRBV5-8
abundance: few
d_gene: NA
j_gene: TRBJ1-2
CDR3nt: TGTGCCAGCAGCTTGGCCAAGGGGTTAACCTATGGCTACACCTTC
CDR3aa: CASSLAKGLTYGYTF

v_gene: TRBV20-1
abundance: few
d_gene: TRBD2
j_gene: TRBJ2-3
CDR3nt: TGCAGTGCTGGACTAGCGGGGGGGGCAAGTACGCCGTATTTT
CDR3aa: CSAGLAGGASTPYF

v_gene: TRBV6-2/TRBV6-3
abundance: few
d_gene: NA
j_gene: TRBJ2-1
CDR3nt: TGTGCCAGCAGTTACGGGCTTAATGAGCAGTTCTTC
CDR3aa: CASSYGLNEQFF

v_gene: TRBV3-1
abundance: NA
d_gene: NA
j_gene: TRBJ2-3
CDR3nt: TGTGCCAGCAGCCGCCTGACCCCCTTTTCAGATACGCAGTATTTT
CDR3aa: CASSRLTPFSDTQYF

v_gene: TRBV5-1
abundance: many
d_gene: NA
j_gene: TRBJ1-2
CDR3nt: TGCGCCACCCCCGGAGAGCCTGGCTACACCTTC
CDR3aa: CATPGEPGYTF

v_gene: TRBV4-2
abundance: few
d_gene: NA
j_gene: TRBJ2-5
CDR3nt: TGTGCCAGCAGCCAAGAGTTAAAACAAGAGACCCAGTACTTC
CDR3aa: CASSQELKQETQYF

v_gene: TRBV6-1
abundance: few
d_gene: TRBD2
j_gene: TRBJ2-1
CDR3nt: TGTGCCAGCAGCCTCCTCCGCGGGGGCTACAATGAGCAGTTCTTC
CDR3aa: CASSLLRGGYNEQFF

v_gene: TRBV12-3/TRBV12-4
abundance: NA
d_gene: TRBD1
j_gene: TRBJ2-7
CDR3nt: TGTGCCAGCAGTCCCAGGGGGTTCTCCTACGAGCAGTACTTC
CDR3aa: CASSPRGFSYEQYF

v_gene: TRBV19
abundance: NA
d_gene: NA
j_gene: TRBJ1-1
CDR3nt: TGTGCCAGTAACCAGGGGTCCACTGAAGCTTTCTTT
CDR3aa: CASNQGSTEAFF

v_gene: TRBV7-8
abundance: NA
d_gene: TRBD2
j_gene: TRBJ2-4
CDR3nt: TGTGCCAGCAGCTTAGTAGCGGGGGGGCTACTAGCCAAAAACATTCAGTACTTC
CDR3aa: CASSLVAGGLLAKNIQYF

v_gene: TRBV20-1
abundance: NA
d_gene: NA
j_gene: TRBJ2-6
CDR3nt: TGCAGTGCTAAGGAGTCTGGGGCCAACGTCCTGACTTTC
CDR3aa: CSAKESGANVLTF

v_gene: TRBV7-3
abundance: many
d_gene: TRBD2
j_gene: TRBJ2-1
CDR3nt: TGTGCCAGCAGCTTAAGACTAGCGGGAGTCAATGAGCAGTTCTTC
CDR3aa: CASSLRLAGVNEQFF

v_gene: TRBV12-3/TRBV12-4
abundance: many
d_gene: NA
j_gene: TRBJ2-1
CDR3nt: TGTGCCAGCAGTTTGACTAGGAGCTCCTACAATGAGCAGTTCTTC
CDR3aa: CASSLTRSSYNEQFF

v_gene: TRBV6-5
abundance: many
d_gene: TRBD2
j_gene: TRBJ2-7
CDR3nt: TGTGCCAGCCAGAGCGGGAGATCCTACGAGCAGTACTTC
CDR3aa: CASQSGRSYEQYF

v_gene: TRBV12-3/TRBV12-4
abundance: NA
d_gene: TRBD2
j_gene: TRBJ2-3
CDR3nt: TGTGCCAGCAGTTTCGCGGGAGCCTCAGATACGCAGTATTTT
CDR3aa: CASSFAGASDTQYF

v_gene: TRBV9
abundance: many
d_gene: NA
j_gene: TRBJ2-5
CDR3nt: TGTGCCAGCAGCCCTAGTGGGACCTGGGAGACCCAGTACTTC
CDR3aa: CASSPSGTWETQYF

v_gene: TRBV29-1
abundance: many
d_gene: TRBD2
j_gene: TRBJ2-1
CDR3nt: TGCAGCGCCGACCCCCTTTCGGCGGGAGGTGGGAATGAGCAGTTCTTC
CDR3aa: CSADPLSAGGGNEQFF

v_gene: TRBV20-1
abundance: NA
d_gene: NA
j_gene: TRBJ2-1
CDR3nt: TGCAGTGCTAGAAGGCGGGACTACAATGAGCAGTTCTTC
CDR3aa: CSARRRDYNEQFF

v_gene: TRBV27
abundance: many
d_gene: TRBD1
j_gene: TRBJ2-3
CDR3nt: TGTGCCAGCAGACCAGGGGGCACGGGACGGGATACGCAGTATTTT
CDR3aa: CASRPGGTGRDTQYF

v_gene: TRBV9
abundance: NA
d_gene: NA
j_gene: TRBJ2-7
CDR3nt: TGTGCCAGCAGCGTAGGCGACCTGGCCTACGAGCAGTACTTC
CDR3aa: CASSVGDLAYEQYF

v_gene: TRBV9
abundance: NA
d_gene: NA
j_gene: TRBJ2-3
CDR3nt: TGTGCCAGCAGCACCTTGACCACAGATACGCAGTATTTT
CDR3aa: CASSTLTTDTQYF